The entry below gives a single T cell receptor beta chain sequence along with its context. As processed by the authors: Estimates of nucleated cell counts were drawn from the amplification of reference gene primers. TCRdb's copy holds only in-frame clones and misses some; the assay was immunoSEQ multiplex PCR. V, J and clone size were drawn from that table, and D and trimming were deduced from the DNA. The sample holds over 130,000 clones, about 86% seen once. This record belongs to a study of blood T cell repertoires in COVID-19. The V end was cut by 10 bases, the J end by 4 bases, with 5 bases between. This CDR3 has 10 residues. The germline V gene encodes CDR1 MRHNA and CDR2 SNTAGT.

This sequence joins TRBV6-4 and TRBJ1-3; D is uncertain. Sequenced sample: peripheral blood. This clonotype originated in a man between 65 and 85 years old with acute or convalescent COVID-19. Written as DNA, the CDR3 is TGTGCCACGTCCGGAAACACCATATATTTT. Translation: CATSGNTIYF.